The present entry profiles one TCR beta chain with its context. This sample is drawn from a study of blood T cell repertoires in COVID-19. The germline V gene encodes CDR1 MDHEN and CDR2 SYDVKM. The CDR3 totals 16 residues. The V gene end was trimmed by 5 bases and the J gene end by 0 bases; junction bases not matched to a gene: 6. Assay: immunoSEQ multiplex PCR; the TCRdb copy retains only in-frame clones and omits some. The table shows roughly 130,000 clones, with 79% occurring only once. This chain joins TRBV28 and TRBJ1-2, with 10 bases matching TRBD1. The sequencing input was peripheral blood. The TCR was taken from a man aged 60 to 75 with acute or convalescent COVID-19. CDR3 sequence (DNA): TGTGCCAGCAGTGCCTCCGGGACAGGGGCTAACTATGGCTACACCTTC. Its translation is CASSASGTGANYGYTF.